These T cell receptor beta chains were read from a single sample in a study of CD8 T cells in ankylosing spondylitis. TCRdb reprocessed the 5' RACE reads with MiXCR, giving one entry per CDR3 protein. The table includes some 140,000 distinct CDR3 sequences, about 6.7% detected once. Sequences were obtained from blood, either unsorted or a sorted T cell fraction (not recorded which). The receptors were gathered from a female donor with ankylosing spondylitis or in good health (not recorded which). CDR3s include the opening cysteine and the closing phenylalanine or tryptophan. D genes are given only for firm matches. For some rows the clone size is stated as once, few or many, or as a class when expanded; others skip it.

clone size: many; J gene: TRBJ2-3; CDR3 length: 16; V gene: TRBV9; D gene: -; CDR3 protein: CASSVHGGGATDTQYF; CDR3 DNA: TGTGCCAGCAGCGTACATGGTGGGGGGGCCACGGATACGCAGTATTTT
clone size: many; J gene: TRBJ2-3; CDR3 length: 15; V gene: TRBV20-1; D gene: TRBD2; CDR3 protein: CSASQTSGGADTQYF; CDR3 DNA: TGCAGTGCTTCCCAGACTAGCGGGGGTGCAGATACGCAGTATTTT
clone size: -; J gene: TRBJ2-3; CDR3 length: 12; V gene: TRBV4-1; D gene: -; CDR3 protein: CASSQVADTQYF; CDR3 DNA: TGCGCCAGCAGCCAAGTGGCGGATACGCAGTATTTT
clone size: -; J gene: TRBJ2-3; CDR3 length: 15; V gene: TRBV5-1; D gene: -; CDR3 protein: CASSLMSGFSDTQYF; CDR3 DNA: TGCGCCAGCAGCTTGATGTCCGGGTTTTCAGATACGCAGTATTTT
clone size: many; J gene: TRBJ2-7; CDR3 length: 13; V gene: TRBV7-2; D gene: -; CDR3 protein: CASSSDRNYEQYF; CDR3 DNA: TGTGCCAGCAGCTCCGACAGAAACTACGAGCAGTACTTC
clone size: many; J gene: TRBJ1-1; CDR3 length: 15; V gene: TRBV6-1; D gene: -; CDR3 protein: CASSPLPGIGTEAFF; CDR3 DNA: TGTGCCAGCAGTCCTCTACCAGGTATCGGCACTGAAGCTTTCTTT
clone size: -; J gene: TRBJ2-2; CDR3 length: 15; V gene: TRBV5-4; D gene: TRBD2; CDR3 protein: CASGIAGSDTGELFF; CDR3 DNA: TGTGCCAGCGGGATAGCGGGGTCTGACACCGGGGAGCTGTTTTTT
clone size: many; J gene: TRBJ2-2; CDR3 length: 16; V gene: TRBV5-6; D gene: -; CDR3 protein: CASSTPTGLVTGELFF; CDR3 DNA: TGTGCCAGCAGCACCCCGACAGGATTAGTCACCGGGGAGCTGTTTTTT
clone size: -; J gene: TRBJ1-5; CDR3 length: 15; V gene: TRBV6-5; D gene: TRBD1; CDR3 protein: CASSYTGGPGQPQHF; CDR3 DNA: TGTGCCAGCAGTTACACAGGGGGCCCAGGTCAGCCCCAGCATTTT
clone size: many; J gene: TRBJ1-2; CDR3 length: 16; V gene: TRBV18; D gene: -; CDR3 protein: CASSPQSLHGARGYTF; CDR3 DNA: TGTGCCAGCTCACCACAATCCTTACATGGGGCGCGAGGCTACACCTTC
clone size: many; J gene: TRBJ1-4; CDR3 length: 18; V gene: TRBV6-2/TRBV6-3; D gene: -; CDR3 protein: CASSYPLSGEPTNEKLFF; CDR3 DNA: TGTGCCAGCAGTTACCCCCTCTCCGGGGAGCCCACTAATGAAAAACTGTTTTTT
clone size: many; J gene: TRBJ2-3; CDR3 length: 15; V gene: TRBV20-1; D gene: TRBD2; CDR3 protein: CSAFPLAGGTDTQYF; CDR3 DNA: TGCAGTGCTTTTCCACTAGCGGGGGGCACAGATACGCAGTATTTT
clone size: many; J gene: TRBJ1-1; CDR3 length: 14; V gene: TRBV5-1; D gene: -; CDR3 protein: CASSPGRENTEAFF; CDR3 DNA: TGCGCCAGCAGCCCGGGTCGAGAGAACACTGAAGCTTTCTTT
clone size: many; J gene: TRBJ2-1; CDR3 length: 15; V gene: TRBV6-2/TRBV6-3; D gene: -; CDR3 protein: CASSYGYRSYNEQFF; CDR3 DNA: TGTGCCAGCAGTTACGGCTATCGCTCCTACAATGAGCAGTTCTTC
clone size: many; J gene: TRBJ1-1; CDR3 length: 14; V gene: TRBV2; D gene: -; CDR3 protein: CASKYGDMNTEAFF; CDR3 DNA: TGTGCCAGCAAGTACGGGGATATGAACACTGAAGCTTTCTTT
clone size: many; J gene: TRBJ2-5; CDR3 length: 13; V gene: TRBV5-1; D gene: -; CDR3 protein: CASSLATQETQYF; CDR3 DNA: TGCGCCAGCAGCTTGGCTACCCAAGAGACCCAGTACTTC
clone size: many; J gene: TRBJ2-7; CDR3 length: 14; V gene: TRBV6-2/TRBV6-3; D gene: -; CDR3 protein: CASKWDPNTYEQYF; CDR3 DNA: TGTGCCAGCAAATGGGACCCTAATACCTACGAGCAGTACTTC